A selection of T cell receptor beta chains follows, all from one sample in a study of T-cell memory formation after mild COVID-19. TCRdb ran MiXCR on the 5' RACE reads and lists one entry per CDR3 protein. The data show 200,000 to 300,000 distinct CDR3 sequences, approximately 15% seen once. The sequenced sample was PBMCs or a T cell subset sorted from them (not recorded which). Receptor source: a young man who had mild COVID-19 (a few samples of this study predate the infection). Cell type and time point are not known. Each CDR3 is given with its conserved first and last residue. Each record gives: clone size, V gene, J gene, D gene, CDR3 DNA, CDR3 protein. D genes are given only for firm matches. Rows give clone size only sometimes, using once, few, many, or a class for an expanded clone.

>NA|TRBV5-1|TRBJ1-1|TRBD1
TGCGCCAGCAGATATCAGGGGGCCTCTGAAGCTTTCTTT
CASRYQGASEAFF
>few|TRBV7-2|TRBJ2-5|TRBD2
TGTGCCAGCAGCTTAGCGGGACTAGCGGGGACAAGGGAGACCCAGTACTTC
CASSLAGLAGTRETQYF
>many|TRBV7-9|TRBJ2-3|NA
TGTGCCAGCAGCTTATCAAGCGATACGCAGTATTTT
CASSLSSDTQYF
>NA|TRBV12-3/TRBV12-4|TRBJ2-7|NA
TGTGCCAGCAGTTTTGACCTTTCTCCACTACGAGAGCAGTACTTC
CASSFDLSPLREQYF
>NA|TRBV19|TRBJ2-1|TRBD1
TGTGCCAGTAGTATCTGGGCAGGGGGCAATGAGCAGTTCTTC
CASSIWAGGNEQFF
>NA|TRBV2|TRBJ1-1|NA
TGTGCCAGCAAGCCCCAGGGCACTGAAGCTTTCTTT
CASKPQGTEAFF
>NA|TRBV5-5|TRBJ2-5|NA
TGTGCCAGCAGCTTCGCGGGGAGGGAGACCCAGTACTTC
CASSFAGRETQYF
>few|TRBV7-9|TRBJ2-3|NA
TGTGCCAGCAGCCCAATTAATCGACATCGCACAGATACGCAGTATTTT
CASSPINRHRTDTQYF
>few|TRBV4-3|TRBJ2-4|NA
TGCGCCAGCAGCCAAGTCATCACCTCCCTGGTATCCAAAAACATTCAGTACTTC
CASSQVITSLVSKNIQYF
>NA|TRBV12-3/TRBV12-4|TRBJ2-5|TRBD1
TGTGCCAGCAGCCGGACAGGGGGCCCGCAGGAGACCCAGTACTTC
CASSRTGGPQETQYF
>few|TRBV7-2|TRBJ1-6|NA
TGTGCCACCGCGGAGGTGCCAGGGTCCTTTTCACCCCTCCACTTT
CATAEVPGSFSPLHF
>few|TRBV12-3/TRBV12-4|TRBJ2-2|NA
TGTGCCTCCTACCAAAGATCCGGGGAGCTGTTTTTT
CASYQRSGELFF
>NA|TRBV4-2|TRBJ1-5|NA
TGTGCCCACTATTCAACAGGGAGGAGGCAGCCCCAGCATTTT
CAHYSTGRRQPQHF
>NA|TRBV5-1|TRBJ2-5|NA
TGCGCCAGCAGCTTGACGAGCCGGACGGAGACCCAGTACTTC
CASSLTSRTETQYF
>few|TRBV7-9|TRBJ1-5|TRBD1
TGTGCCAGCAGCTCCCAGGGGGATCAGCCCCAGCATTTT
CASSSQGDQPQHF
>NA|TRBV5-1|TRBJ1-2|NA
TGCGCCAGCAGCTCGACCTGGGGCGGGGGCGATTATTTGCGGGGCTACACCTTC
CASSSTWGGGDYLRGYTF